A selection of T cell receptor beta chains follows, all from one sample in a study of blood T cell repertoires in COVID-19. The table came from immunoSEQ multiplex PCR; TCRdb's copy has only in-frame clones and leaves some out. The sample yields roughly 250,000 clones, 85% to 90% seen once. Source material: peripheral blood. These receptors came from a woman younger than 45 with COVID-19, enrolled during active disease. CDR3s include the opening cysteine and the closing phenylalanine or tryptophan. Each record gives: J gene, D gene, V gene, clone size, CDR3 DNA, CDR3 protein. D genes are given only for firm matches. Size tells how often a clone was seen (once, few, many) or the class of an expanded clone, and some rows leave it out.

TRBJ2-2 | TRBD1 | TRBV9 | NA | TGTGCCAGCACCCCACAGGACAGGGGGAGCACCGGGGAGCTGTTTTTT | CASTPQDRGSTGELFF
TRBJ1-6 | NA | TRBV18 | NA | TGTGCCAGCTCGAACGGACGGGAGTCACCCCTCCACTTT | CASSNGRESPLHF
TRBJ2-5 | NA | TRBV3-1/TRBV3-2 | NA | TGTGCCAGCAGCCCCACAGGGTTGGAGACCCAGTACTTC | CASSPTGLETQYF
TRBJ2-5 | TRBD1 | TRBV5-6 | NA | TGTGCCAGCAGCCACCCGGACAGGTTGAATGGGGAGACCCAGTACTTC | CASSHPDRLNGETQYF
TRBJ2-7 | NA | TRBV27 | once | TGTGCCAGCAGTTTAAACGCCGACGGGGAGCAGTACTTC | CASSLNADGEQYF
TRBJ2-1 | TRBD1 | TRBV7-7 | NA | TGTGCCAGCAGCCAGGGGGCCAGCTTTGGCAATGAGCAGTTCTTC | CASSQGASFGNEQFF
TRBJ1-1 | NA | TRBV5-4 | NA | TGTGCCAGCAGCTTGACAGGCCCTTGGGCTTTCTTT | CASSLTGPWAFF
TRBJ2-7 | TRBD1 | TRBV27 | NA | TGTGCCAGCAGTGAGACAGGGACCTACGAGCAGTACTTC | CASSETGTYEQYF
TRBJ2-5 | NA | TRBV27 | few | TGTGCCAGCAGTTCCCTACAGGGAGTAGAAGAGACCCAGTACTTC | CASSSLQGVEETQYF
TRBJ2-1 | NA | TRBV10-3 | NA | TGTGCCATCAGTGAGACAGCGGCGTCCTACAATGAGCAGTTCTTC | CAISETAASYNEQFF
TRBJ1-1 | TRBD1 | TRBV5-1 | NA | TGCGCCAGCAGCTTCCAGGGGGCCGGCGTGCGGACTGAAGCTTTCTTT | CASSFQGAGVRTEAFF
TRBJ1-1 | NA | TRBV6-5 | NA | TGTGCCAGCATTCCGCCAGGGCAGGGGAACACTGAAGCTTTCTTT | CASIPPGQGNTEAFF
TRBJ2-5 | TRBD2 | TRBV5-1 | NA | TGCGCCAGCAGCTTCTGGGGTAGCGGGGAGCAAGAGACCCAGTACTTC | CASSFWGSGEQETQYF
TRBJ1-1 | NA | TRBV6-6 | once | TGTGCCAGCAGTTATGGGCGGGAGAACACTGAAGCTTTCTTT | CASSYGRENTEAFF
TRBJ2-2 | NA | TRBV6-2/TRBV6-3 | NA | TGTGCCAGCAGTTACTTTACAGGGTCCGGGGAGCTGTTTTTT | CASSYFTGSGELFF
TRBJ1-5 | NA | TRBV7-5 | NA | TGTGTCAGAACTATCAATCAGCCCCAGCATTTT | CVRTINQPQHF
TRBJ1-3 | NA | TRBV28 | NA | TGTGCCAGCAGTCACGGGACACTCACTGGAAACACCATATATTTT | CASSHGTLTGNTIYF
TRBJ1-2 | TRBD1 | TRBV5-6 | NA | TGTGCCAGCAGCTCGACAGGGAACTATGGCTACACCTTC | CASSSTGNYGYTF
TRBJ2-7 | TRBD1 | TRBV24-1 | NA | TGTGCCACCACGGGACAGGGGGCTATTTGGCAGTACTTC | CATTGQGAIWQYF
TRBJ2-1 | TRBD2 | TRBV9 | NA | TGTGCCAGCAGCGTAAGACTCCTATGGGCTAGCGGAGACAATGAGCAGTTCTTC | CASSVRLLWASGDNEQFF
TRBJ2-7 | TRBD1 | TRBV19 | NA | TGTGCCAGTAGTCTCACAGGGGGACTCTACGAGCAGTACTTC | CASSLTGGLYEQYF
TRBJ2-7 | TRBD1 | TRBV19 | NA | TGTGCCAGTAGTATAAACCCTTACAGGGGGCAAGCCTACGAGCAGTACTTC | CASSINPYRGQAYEQYF
TRBJ1-5 | TRBD1 | TRBV30 | NA | TGTGCCTGGAGTCCACAGGGGAGTCAGCCCCAGCATTTT | CAWSPQGSQPQHF
TRBJ1-1 | NA | TRBV11-2 | NA | TGTGCCAGCAGCCTCACCGGGACATCGGGAGGGGCTTTCTTT | CASSLTGTSGGAFF
TRBJ1-1 | NA | TRBV23-1 | once | TGCGCCAGCGGACAGTTTGAAGCTTTCTTT | CASGQFEAFF
TRBJ1-3 | TRBD1 | TRBV5-5 | NA | TGTGCCAGCAGCTTACCACAGGGGGCAATCGGAAACACCATATATTTT | CASSLPQGAIGNTIYF
TRBJ2-3 | TRBD1 | TRBV5-1 | NA | TGCGCCAGCGGTCACAGGGGGGTCGAGAAAGATACGCAGTATTTT | CASGHRGVEKDTQYF